These 19 T cell receptor beta chains were sequenced from one sample in a study of cytomegalovirus exposure and HLA in healthy donors. With 60 Vbeta and 13 Jbeta primers, the PCR was carried out. Using immunoSEQ multiplex PCR, the repertoire was profiled, and TCRdb retains in-frame clones only, with some absent. Its clone listing holds about 58,000 clones. The sample was PBMCs. These TCRs come from a woman between 18 and 29 years old in good health and CMV-seronegative.

J is TRBJ1-1 and V is TRBV30; no clear D. The V gene's germline CDR1 is GTSNPN and CDR2 SVGIG (reference sequence). There are 11 residues in the CDR3. The V end lost 0 bases, the J end lost 8 bases, and 7 bases lay between the germline ends. The CDR3 DNA is TGTGCCTGGAGTGTAGCCGTGGAAGCTTTCTTT. Translating gives CAWSVAVEAFF.

V usage is TRBV25-1 and J usage is TRBJ2-1; 9 positions agree with TRBD1. After removal of 5 bases from V and 4 bases from J, the junction contained 3 bases not matched to a gene. CDR1 and CDR2 from the germline V gene are MGHDK and SYGVNS. The CDR3 is 14 residues long. Here the CDR3 DNA reads TGTGCCAGCAGTACAGGGGGCGGTTACAATGAGCAGTTCTTC. It specifies CASSTGGGYNEQFF.

The chain recombines TRBV10-3 with TRBJ1-5; no reliable D call. The CDR3 totals 14 residues. Trimming removed 3 bases from V and 4 bases from J, with 10 bases in between. CDR1 is ENHRY, CDR2 SYGVKD, per germline. The CDR3 reads CAISDSESNQPQHF. The CDR3 DNA sequence: TGTGCCATCAGTGACTCAGAAAGTAATCAGCCCCAGCATTTT.

This chain joins TRBV18 and TRBJ2-3; 15 nucleotides agree with TRBD2. Per the germline V gene, CDR1 is KGHSH and CDR2 is LQKENI. The CDR3 runs 17 residues. The J segment lost 4 bases and the V segment lost 2 bases, leaving 4 bases of the junction unmatched. The CDR3 sequence is CASSPFRTSGGADTQYF. The CDR3 nucleotides read TGTGCCAGCTCACCATTCAGGACTAGCGGGGGGGCAGATACGCAGTATTTT.

V gene TRBV20-1 combines with J gene TRBJ2-5, with D unresolved. Trimming stripped 3 bases from V and 3 bases from J, with 5 bases between. Looked up from germline, CDR1 is DFQATT and CDR2 is SNEGSKA (reference sequence). The CDR3 sequence is 11 residues long. The CDR3 sequence: CSARSEETQYF. The CDR3 DNA sequence: TGCAGTGCTAGGAGTGAAGAGACCCAGTACTTC.

The genes are TRBV6-5 and TRBJ1-1; D is perhaps TRBD1 (6 bases). Trimming left V 2 bases short and J 1 base short, with 8 bases between. Per the germline V gene, CDR1 is MNHEY and CDR2 is SVGAGI. The CDR3 covers 14 residues. In nucleotides, the CDR3 is TGTGCCAGCAGTTACGGGGGCTGGAACACTGAAGCTTTCTTT. This gives the protein CASSYGGWNTEAFF.

The chain uses TRBV7-9 and TRBJ2-5; 10 bases map to TRBD2. CDR3 length: 16 amino acids. Germline CDR1 and CDR2: SEHNR and FQNEAQ (reference sequence). V lost 4 bases to trimming and J lost 5 bases; unmatched junction nucleotides: 10. CDR3 amino acids: CASSYSGGAPEETQYF. The CDR3, as DNA: TGTGCCAGCAGCTACAGCGGGGGGGCCCCGGAGGAGACCCAGTACTTC.

The chain recombines TRBV7-9 with TRBJ2-3, with a possible D match to TRBD1 (7 bases). The V and J ends lost 8 bases and 1 base respectively, with 16 bases between them. The germline V gene encodes CDR1 SEHNR and CDR2 FQNEAQ (reference sequence). The CDR3 is made up of 15 amino acids. The chain's CDR3 is CASARGRGGTDTQYF. In nucleotides, the CDR3 is TGTGCCAGCGCGAGAGGCAGGGGGGGCACAGATACGCAGTATTTT.

The V call is TRBV5-1, the J call TRBJ2-7; 10 bases line up with TRBD2. Germline CDR1 reads SGHRS; CDR2 reads YFSETQ. The CDR3 spans 16 residues. V was clipped by 4 bases and J by 4 bases; unmatched bases: 11. CDR3 amino acids: CASSLRGSGGWYEQYF. The CDR3 bases are TGCGCCAGCAGCCTCCGGGGTAGCGGGGGGTGGTACGAGCAGTACTTC.

The chain uses TRBV9 and TRBJ1-1; D is possibly TRBD1 (5 bases). Per the germline V gene, CDR1 is SGDLS and CDR2 is YYNGEE. This CDR3 comprises 13 residues. Trimming cost V 0 bases and J 3 bases, with 6 bases left between them. CDR3 bases: TGTGCCAGCAGCGTAGGGGGGGACACTGAAGCTTTCTTT. The encoded protein is CASSVGGDTEAFF. The full variable domain, in which reference TRBV9 and TRBJ1-1 provide the parts outside the CDR3, is DSGVTQTPKHLITATGQRVTLRCSPRSGDLSVYWYQQSLDQGLQFLIQYYNGEERAKGNILERFSAQQFPDLHSELNLSSLELGDSALYFCASSVGGDTEAFFGQGTRLTVV.

This sequence joins TRBV11-2 and TRBJ2-7; tentatively, D is TRBD2 (5 bases). The CDR3 has 17 amino acids. V was trimmed by 0 bases and J by 0 bases, leaving 15 bases between them. The germline V gene has CDR1 SGHAT and CDR2 FQNNGV. This CDR3 reads CASSLDYRGGFSYEQYF. As DNA, the CDR3 is TGTGCCAGCAGCTTAGATTATCGCGGAGGCTTCTCCTACGAGCAGTACTTC. Supplemented by reference TRBV11-2 and TRBJ2-7, the full variable domain reads EAGVAQSPRYKIIEKRQSVAFWCNPISGHATLYWYQQILGQGPKLLIQFQNNGVVDDSQLPKDRFSAERLKGVDSTLKIQPAKLEDSAVYLCASSLDYRGGFSYEQYFGPGTRLTVT.

V usage is TRBV18 and J usage is TRBJ2-7; D is perhaps TRBD1 (5 bases). V was clipped by 2 bases and J by 0 bases, with 8 bases between them. CDR3 length: 14 amino acids. Per germline, CDR1 KGHSH and CDR2 LQKENI. The CDR3 DNA is TGTGCCAGCTCACCAGGGGCCGCCTCCTACGAGCAGTACTTC. This gives the protein CASSPGAASYEQYF.

V is TRBV6-5 and J is TRBJ1-3, with TRBD1 as a possible D gene (6 bases). V was trimmed by 5 bases and J by 1 base, leaving 6 bases between them. CDR1 and CDR2 (germline): MNHEY, SVGAGI. The CDR3 runs 13 residues. This chain's CDR3 is CASSTGSGNTIYF. DNA of the CDR3: TGTGCCAGCAGTACAGGGTCTGGAAACACCATATATTTT.

V is TRBV5-6 and J is TRBJ1-2, with D unresolved. V lost 0 bases, J lost 2 bases, and 5 bases lay in between. CDR3 length: 13 residues. The germline CDR1 and CDR2 sequences are SGHDT and YYEEEE. The CDR3 reads CASSLELNYGYTF. CDR3 sequence (DNA): TGTGCCAGCAGCTTGGAGCTAAACTATGGCTACACCTTC.

V usage is TRBV5-1 and J usage is TRBJ2-1, with TRBD2 matching 13 bases. Germline V lookup: CDR1 SGHRS, CDR2 YFSETQ. J was trimmed by 5 bases and V by 4 bases; bases with no gene match: 6. The CDR3 is 16 amino acids. The CDR3 region has the DNA TGCGCCAGCAGCGAACTAGCGGGAGGGCCCAACAATGAGCAGTTCTTC. Translated, it gives CASSELAGGPNNEQFF.

The V call is TRBV7-3, the J call TRBJ1-6; D is unclear. Trimming removed 1 base from V and 7 bases from J, with 8 bases in between. Germline CDR1 reads SGHTA; CDR2 reads FQGTGA. The CDR3 consists of 14 residues. CDR3 amino acids: CASSLNSYNSPLHF. CDR3 coding DNA: TGTGCCAGCAGCTTAAACAGCTACAATTCACCCCTCCACTTT.

With regard to this clone: Other nucleotide sequences in the sample specify the same CDR3. The gene calls are TRBV9 and TRBJ2-7; a possible D gene is TRBD1 (5 bases). The CDR3 has 13 amino acids. V was pared by 0 bases and J by 2 bases, with 6 bases between. Looked up from germline, CDR1 is SGDLS and CDR2 is YYNGEE. The CDR3, as DNA: TGTGCCAGCAGCGTAGGACAGACCTACGAGCAGTACTTC. It specifies CASSVGQTYEQYF. The entire variable domain, with the rest obtained from reference TRBV9 and TRBJ2-7, is as follows: DSGVTQTPKHLITATGQRVTLRCSPRSGDLSVYWYQQSLDQGLQFLIQYYNGEERAKGNILERFSAQQFPDLHSELNLSSLELGDSALYFCASSVGQTYEQYFGPGTRLTVT.

This rearrangement joins TRBV7-9 to TRBJ1-1; perhaps TRBD1 as D (5 bases). Trimming stripped 1 base from V and 5 bases from J, with 11 bases between. This CDR3 region has 14 residues. CDR1 SEHNR and CDR2 FQNEAQ come from the germline V gene (reference sequence). CDR3 sequence reads: CASSLVQGKTEAFF. CDR3 nucleotides: TGTGCCAGCAGCTTAGTTCAGGGAAAGACTGAAGCTTTCTTT.

The chain joins TRBV6-5 to TRBJ1-5, with 7 bases identical to TRBD1. J gave up 0 bases and V 5 bases, and 4 bases lay outside the gene matches. This CDR3 has 15 amino acids. From germline, CDR1 is MNHEY and CDR2 SVGAGI. The CDR3 is CASSPGGYSNQPQHF. The DNA for the CDR3 is TGTGCCAGCAGTCCAGGGGGATATAGCAATCAGCCCCAGCATTTT.